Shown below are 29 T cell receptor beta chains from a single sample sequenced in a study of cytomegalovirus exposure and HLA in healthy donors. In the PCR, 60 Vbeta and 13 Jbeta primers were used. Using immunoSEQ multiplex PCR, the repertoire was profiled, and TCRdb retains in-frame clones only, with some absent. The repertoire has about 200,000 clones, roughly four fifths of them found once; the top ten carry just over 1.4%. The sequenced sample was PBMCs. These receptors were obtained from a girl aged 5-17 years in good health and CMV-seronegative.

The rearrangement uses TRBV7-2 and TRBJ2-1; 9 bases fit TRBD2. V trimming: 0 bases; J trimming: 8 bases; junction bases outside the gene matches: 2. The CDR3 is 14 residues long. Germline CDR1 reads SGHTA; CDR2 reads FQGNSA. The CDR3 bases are TGTGCCAGCAGCTTAGCTAGCGGGAGAGATGAGCAGTTCTTC. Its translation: CASSLASGRDEQFF.

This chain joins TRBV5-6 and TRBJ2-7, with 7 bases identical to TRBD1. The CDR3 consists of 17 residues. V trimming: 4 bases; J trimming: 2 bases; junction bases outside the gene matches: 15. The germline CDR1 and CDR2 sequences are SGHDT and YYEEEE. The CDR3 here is CASSPYVGDSETYEQYF. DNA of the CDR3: TGTGCCAGCAGCCCGTATGTCGGGGACAGCGAAACCTACGAGCAGTACTTC.

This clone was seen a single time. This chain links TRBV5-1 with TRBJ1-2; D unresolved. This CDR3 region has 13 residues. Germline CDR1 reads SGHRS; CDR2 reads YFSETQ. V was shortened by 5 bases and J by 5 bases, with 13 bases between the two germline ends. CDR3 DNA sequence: TGCGCCAGCAGGTATACAGAGTTATATGGCTACACCTTC. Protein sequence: CASRYTELYGYTF. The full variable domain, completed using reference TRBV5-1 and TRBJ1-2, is KAGVTQTPRYLIKTRGQQVTLSCSPISGHRSVSWYQQTPGQGLQFLFEYFSETQRNKGNFPGRFSGRQFSNSRSEMNVSTLELGDSALYLCASRYTELYGYTFGSGTRLTVV.

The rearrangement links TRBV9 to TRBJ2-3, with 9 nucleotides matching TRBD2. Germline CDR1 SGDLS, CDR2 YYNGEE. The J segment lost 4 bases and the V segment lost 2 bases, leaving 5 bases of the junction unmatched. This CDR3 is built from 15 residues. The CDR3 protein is CASSVTSGIPDTQYF. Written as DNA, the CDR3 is TGTGCCAGCAGCGTGACTAGCGGCATACCAGATACGCAGTATTTT.

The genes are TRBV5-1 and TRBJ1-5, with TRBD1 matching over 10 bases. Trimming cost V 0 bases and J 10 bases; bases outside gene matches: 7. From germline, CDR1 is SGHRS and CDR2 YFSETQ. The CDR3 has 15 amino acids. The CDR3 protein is CASSLGDRGLEPQHF. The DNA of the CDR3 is TGCGCCAGCAGCTTGGGGGACAGGGGTTTGGAACCCCAGCATTTT.

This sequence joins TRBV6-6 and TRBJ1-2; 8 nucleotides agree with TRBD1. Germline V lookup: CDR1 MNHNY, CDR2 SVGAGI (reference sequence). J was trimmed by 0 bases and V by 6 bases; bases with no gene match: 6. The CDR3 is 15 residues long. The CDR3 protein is CASRTGDGTNYGYTF. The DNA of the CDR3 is TGTGCCAGCAGGACAGGGGATGGGACTAACTATGGCTACACCTTC.

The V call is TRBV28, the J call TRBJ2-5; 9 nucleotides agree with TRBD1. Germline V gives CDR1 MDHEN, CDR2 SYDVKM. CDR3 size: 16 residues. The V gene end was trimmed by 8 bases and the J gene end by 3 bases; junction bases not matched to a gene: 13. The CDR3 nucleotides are TGTGCCAGCGCACCGGCCATTACAGGGGGCGAAGAGACCCAGTACTTC. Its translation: CASAPAITGGEETQYF.

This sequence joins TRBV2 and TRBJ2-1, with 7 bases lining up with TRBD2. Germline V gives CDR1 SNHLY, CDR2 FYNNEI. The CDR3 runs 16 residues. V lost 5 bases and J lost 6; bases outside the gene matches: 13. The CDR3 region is CASSLRREPGGNEQFF. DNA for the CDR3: TGTGCCAGCAGTTTGCGGCGGGAGCCCGGGGGCAATGAGCAGTTCTTC. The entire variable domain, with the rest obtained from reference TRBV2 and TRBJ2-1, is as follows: EPEVTQTPSHQVTQMGQEVILRCVPISNHLYFYWYRQILGQKVEFLVSFYNNEISEKSEIFDDQFSVERPDGSNFTLKIRSTKLEDSAMYFCASSLRREPGGNEQFFGPGTRLTVL.

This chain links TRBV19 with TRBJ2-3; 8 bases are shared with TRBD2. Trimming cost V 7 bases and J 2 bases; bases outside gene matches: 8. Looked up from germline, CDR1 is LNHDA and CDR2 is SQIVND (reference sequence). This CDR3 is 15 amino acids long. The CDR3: CASTGGPGITDTQYF. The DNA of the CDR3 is TGTGCCAGTACGGGAGGGCCCGGAATCACAGATACGCAGTATTTT.

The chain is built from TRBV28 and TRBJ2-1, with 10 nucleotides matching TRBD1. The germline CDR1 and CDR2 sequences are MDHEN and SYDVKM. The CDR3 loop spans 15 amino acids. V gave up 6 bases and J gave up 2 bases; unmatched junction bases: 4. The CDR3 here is CASSGGQGAYNEQFF. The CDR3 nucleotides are TGTGCCAGCAGCGGAGGACAGGGGGCCTACAATGAGCAGTTCTTC. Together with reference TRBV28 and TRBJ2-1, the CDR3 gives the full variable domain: DVKVTQSSRYLVKRTGEKVFLECVQDMDHENMFWYRQDPGLGLRLIYFSYDVKMKEKGDIPEGYSVSREKKERFSLILESASTNQTSMYLCASSGGQGAYNEQFFGPGTRLTVL.

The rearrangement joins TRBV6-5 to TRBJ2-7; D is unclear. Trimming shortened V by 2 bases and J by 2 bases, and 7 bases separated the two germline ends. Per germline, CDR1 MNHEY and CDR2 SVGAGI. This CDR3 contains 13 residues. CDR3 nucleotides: TGTGCCAGCAGTTACCACAGTACCTACGAGCAGTACTTC. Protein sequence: CASSYHSTYEQYF.

CDR3 nucleotides: TGTGCCAGCAGCCTGGACAGGTACGAGCAGTACTTC. This gives the protein CASSLDRYEQYF. The rearrangement joins TRBV5-6 to TRBJ2-5, with 7 bases identical to TRBD1. Matching the DNA end better, TRBJ2-7 makes the J call doubtful. This CDR3 has 12 amino acids. Germline CDR1 and CDR2: SGHDT and YYEEEE.

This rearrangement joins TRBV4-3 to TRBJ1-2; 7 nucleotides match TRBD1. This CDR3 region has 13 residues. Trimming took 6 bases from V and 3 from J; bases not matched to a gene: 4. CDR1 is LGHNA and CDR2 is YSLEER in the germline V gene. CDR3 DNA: TGCGCCAGCAGTCGGGACAGAGACTATGGCTACACCTTC. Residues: CASSRDRDYGYTF.

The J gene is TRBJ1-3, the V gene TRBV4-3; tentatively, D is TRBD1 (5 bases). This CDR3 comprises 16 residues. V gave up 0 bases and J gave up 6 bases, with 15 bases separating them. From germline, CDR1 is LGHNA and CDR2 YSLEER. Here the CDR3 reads CASSQEGSGGENTIYF. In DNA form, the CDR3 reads TGCGCCAGCAGCCAAGAGGGATCGGGGGGAGAAAACACCATATATTTT.

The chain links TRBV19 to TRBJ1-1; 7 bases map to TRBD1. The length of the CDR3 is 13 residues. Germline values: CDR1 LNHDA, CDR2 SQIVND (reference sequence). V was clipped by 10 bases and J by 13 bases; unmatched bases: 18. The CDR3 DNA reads TGTGCCACCGACTTCAGGGGGTTTGGTCAGGATTTCTTT. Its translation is CATDFRGFGQDFF.

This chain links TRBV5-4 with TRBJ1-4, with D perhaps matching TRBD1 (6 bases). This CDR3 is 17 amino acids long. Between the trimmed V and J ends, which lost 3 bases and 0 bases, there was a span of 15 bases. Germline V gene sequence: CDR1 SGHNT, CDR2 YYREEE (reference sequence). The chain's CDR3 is CASSSVGRGTTNEKLFF. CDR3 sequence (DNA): TGTGCCAGCAGCTCGGTCGGCAGGGGTACAACTAATGAAAAACTGTTTTTT. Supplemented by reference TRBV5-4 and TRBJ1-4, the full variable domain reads ETGVTQSPTHLIKTRGQQVTLRCSSQSGHNTVSWYQQALGQGPQFIFQYYREEENGRGNFPPRFSGLQFPNYSSELNVNALELDDSALYLCASSSVGRGTTNEKLFFGSGTQLSVL.

CDR3 DNA sequence: TGTGCCAGCAGCTTAAGGGGTGGACAGTCTGTTTACGAGCAGTACTTC. This gives the protein CASSLRGGQSVYEQYF. The J gene is TRBJ2-7, the V gene TRBV7-8, with D perhaps TRBD1 (6 bases). Germline V gene lookup returns CDR1 SGHVS and CDR2 FQNEAQ. The CDR3 is 16 residues long. V was cut by 2 bases and J by 4 bases, with 18 bases left in between. The entire variable domain, with the rest obtained from reference TRBV7-8 and TRBJ2-7, is as follows: GAGVSQSPRYKVAKRGQDVALRCDPISGHVSLFWYQQALGQGPEFLTYFQNEAQLDKSGLPSDRFFAERPEGSVSTLKIQRTQQEDSAVYLCASSLRGGQSVYEQYFGPGTRLTVT.

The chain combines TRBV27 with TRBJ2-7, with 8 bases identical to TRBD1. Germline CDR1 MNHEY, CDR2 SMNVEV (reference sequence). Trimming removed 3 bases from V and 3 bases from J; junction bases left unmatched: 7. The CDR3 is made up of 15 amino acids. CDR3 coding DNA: TGTGCCAGCAGTTTCGCCGGGACAGGCGTCTACGAGCAGTACTTC. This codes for CASSFAGTGVYEQYF.

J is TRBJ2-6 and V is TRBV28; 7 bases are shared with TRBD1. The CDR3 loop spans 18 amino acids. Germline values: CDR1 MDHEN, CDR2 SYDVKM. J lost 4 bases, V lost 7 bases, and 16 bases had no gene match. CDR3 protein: CASTSRGPKMKGANVLTF. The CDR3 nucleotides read TGTGCCAGCACCTCTAGGGGGCCGAAGATGAAGGGGGCCAACGTCCTGACTTTC.

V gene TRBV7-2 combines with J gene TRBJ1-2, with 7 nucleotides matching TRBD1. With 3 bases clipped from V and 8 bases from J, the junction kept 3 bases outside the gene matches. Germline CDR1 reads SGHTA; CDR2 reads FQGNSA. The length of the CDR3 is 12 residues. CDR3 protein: CASSFDRVGYTF. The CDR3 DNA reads TGTGCCAGCAGCTTCGACAGGGTAGGCTACACCTTC.

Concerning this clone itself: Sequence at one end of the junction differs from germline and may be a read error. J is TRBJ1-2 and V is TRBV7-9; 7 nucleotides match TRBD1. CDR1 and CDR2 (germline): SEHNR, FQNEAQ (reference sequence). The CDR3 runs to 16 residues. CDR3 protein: CSSSSDYRGLRYGYTF. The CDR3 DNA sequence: TGTTCCAGCAGCTCGGATTACAGGGGACTCCGCTATGGCTACACCTTC.

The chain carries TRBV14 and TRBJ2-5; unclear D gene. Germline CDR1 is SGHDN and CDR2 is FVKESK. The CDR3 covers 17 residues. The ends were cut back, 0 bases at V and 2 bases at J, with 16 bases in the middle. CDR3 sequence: CASSQETGFSRQETQYF. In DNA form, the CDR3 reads TGTGCCAGCAGCCAAGAGACTGGCTTTAGCCGACAAGAGACCCAGTACTTC.

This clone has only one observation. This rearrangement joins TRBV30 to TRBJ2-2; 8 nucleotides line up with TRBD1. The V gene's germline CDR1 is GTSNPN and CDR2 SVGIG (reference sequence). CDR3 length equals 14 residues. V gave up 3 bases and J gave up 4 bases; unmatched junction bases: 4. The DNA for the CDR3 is TGTGCCTGGAGGGGTCAGGGGGCCACCGGGGAGCTGTTTTTT. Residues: CAWRGQGATGELFF.

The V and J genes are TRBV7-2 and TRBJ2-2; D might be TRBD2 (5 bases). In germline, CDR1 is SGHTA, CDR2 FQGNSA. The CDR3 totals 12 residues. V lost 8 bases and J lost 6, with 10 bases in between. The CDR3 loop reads CASRRGSGELFF. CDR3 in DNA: TGTGCCAGCCGCCGCGGGTCCGGGGAGCTGTTTTTT. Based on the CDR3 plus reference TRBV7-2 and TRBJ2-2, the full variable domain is GAGVSQSPSNKVTEKGKDVELRCDPISGHTALYWYRQSLGQGLEFLIYFQGNSAPDKSGLPSDRFSAERTGGSVSTLTIQRTQQEDSAVYLCASRRGSGELFFGEGSRLTVL.

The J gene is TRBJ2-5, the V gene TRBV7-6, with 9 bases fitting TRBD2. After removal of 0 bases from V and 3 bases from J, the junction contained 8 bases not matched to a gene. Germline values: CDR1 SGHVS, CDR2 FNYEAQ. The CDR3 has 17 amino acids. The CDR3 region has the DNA TGTGCCAGCAGCTTAGCCCCCCGTCTAGCGGGGAAAGAGACCCAGTACTTC. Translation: CASSLAPRLAGKETQYF.

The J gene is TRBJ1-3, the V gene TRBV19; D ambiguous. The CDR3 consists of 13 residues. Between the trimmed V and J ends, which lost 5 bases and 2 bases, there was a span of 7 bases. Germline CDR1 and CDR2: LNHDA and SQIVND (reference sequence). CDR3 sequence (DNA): TGTGCCAGTAGTTTGCGCACTGGAAACACCATATATTTT. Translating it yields CASSLRTGNTIYF.

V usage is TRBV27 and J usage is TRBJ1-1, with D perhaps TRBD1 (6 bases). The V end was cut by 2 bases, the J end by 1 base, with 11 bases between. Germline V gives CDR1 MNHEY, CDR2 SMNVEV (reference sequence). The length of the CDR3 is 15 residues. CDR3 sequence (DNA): TGTGCCAGCAGTTTAGGGGGGGCTAGGAACACTGAAGCTTTCTTT. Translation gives CASSLGGARNTEAFF.

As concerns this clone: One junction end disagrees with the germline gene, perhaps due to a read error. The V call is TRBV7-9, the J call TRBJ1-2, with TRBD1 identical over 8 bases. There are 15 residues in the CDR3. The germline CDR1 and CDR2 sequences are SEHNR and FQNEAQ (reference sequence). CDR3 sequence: CSSSPATGGSYGYTF. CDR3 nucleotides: TGTTCCAGCAGCCCCGCCACAGGGGGGAGCTATGGCTACACCTTC.

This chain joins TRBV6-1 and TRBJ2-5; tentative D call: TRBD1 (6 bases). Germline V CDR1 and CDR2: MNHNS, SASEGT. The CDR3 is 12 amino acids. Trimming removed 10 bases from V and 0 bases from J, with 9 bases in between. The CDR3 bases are TGTGCCACCGACAGGAACCAAGAGACCCAGTACTTC. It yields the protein CATDRNQETQYF.